A selection of T cell receptor beta chains follows, all from one sample in a study of CD8 T cells in ankylosing spondylitis. TCRdb re-analysed the 5' RACE reads in MiXCR, keeping a single row per CDR3 protein. The table lists around 890,000 distinct CDR3 sequences, roughly 12% of them singletons. The sample was blood, either unsorted or a sorted T cell fraction (not recorded which). Source of these receptors: a male donor with ankylosing spondylitis. Each CDR3 is given with its conserved first and last residue. The order of the fields is CDR3 protein, CDR3 DNA, clone size, D gene, V gene, J gene. The D gene is left open where the match is weak. Size values are once, few and many counts, or a class for expanded clones, and some rows have none.

CDR3 protein: CSSRGRGDTQYF
CDR3 DNA: TGCAGTTCAAGGGGGCGAGGGGATACGCAGTATTTT
clone size: few
D gene: TRBD1
V gene: TRBV20-1
J gene: TRBJ2-3

CDR3 protein: CSAKAASSYNEQFF
CDR3 DNA: TGCAGTGCTAAGGCAGCGAGCTCCTACAATGAGCAGTTCTTC
clone size: few
D gene: .
V gene: TRBV20-1
J gene: TRBJ2-1

CDR3 protein: CSVEGGPSYEQYF
CDR3 DNA: TGCAGCGTTGAAGGGGGCCCTTCCTACGAGCAGTACTTC
clone size: many
D gene: .
V gene: TRBV29-1
J gene: TRBJ2-7

CDR3 protein: CASSPLAGNEQYF
CDR3 DNA: TGTGCCAGCAGTCCACTTGCAGGGAACGAGCAGTACTTC
clone size: few
D gene: .
V gene: TRBV12-3/TRBV12-4
J gene: TRBJ2-7

CDR3 protein: CASNGQGLSGELFF
CDR3 DNA: TGTGCCAGCAACGGCCAGGGTTTGTCCGGGGAGCTGTTTTTT
clone size: .
D gene: .
V gene: TRBV2
J gene: TRBJ2-2

CDR3 protein: CAISESAVYGYTF
CDR3 DNA: TGTGCCATCAGTGAGTCGGCAGTCTATGGCTACACCTTC
clone size: many
D gene: .
V gene: TRBV10-3
J gene: TRBJ1-2

CDR3 protein: CATSRLGTAFRNTEAFF
CDR3 DNA: TGTGCCACCAGCAGACTCGGGACGGCCTTCCGGAACACTGAAGCTTTCTTT
clone size: few
D gene: .
V gene: TRBV15
J gene: TRBJ1-1

CDR3 protein: CSARGELLVSTDTQYF
CDR3 DNA: TGCAGTGCTAGAGGCGAGCTCCTTGTCTCCACAGATACGCAGTATTTT
clone size: .
D gene: .
V gene: TRBV20-1
J gene: TRBJ2-3

CDR3 protein: CASSYPGQGPYEQYF
CDR3 DNA: TGTGCCAGCAGTTACCCCGGACAGGGCCCCTACGAGCAGTACTTC
clone size: few
D gene: TRBD1
V gene: TRBV6-2/TRBV6-3
J gene: TRBJ2-7

CDR3 protein: CASSSLRGKRGGHNEQFF
CDR3 DNA: TGTGCCAGCAGCTCACTGAGGGGAAAACGGGGGGGCCACAATGAGCAGTTCTTC
clone size: .
D gene: TRBD2
V gene: TRBV7-6
J gene: TRBJ2-1

CDR3 protein: CASSLSGQNYGYTF
CDR3 DNA: TGTGCCAGCAGCTTATCAGGGCAGAACTATGGCTACACCTTC
clone size: many
D gene: .
V gene: TRBV7-2
J gene: TRBJ1-2

CDR3 protein: CASSQDTGGSNQPQHF
CDR3 DNA: TGTGCCAGCAGCCAAGATACAGGTGGTAGCAATCAGCCCCAGCATTTT
clone size: few
D gene: .
V gene: TRBV3-1
J gene: TRBJ1-5

CDR3 protein: CASSPSGGGDTQYF
CDR3 DNA: TGTGCCAGCAGCCCGAGCGGGGGGGGAGATACGCAGTATTTT
clone size: .
D gene: TRBD2
V gene: TRBV7-3
J gene: TRBJ2-3

CDR3 protein: CAITQTGVDGYTF
CDR3 DNA: TGTGCCATCACCCAGACAGGGGTCGATGGCTACACCTTC
clone size: many
D gene: TRBD1
V gene: TRBV10-3
J gene: TRBJ1-2

CDR3 protein: CASSLQGFYQETQYF
CDR3 DNA: TGTGCCAGCAGTTTACAGGGCTTTTACCAAGAGACCCAGTACTTC
clone size: .
D gene: .
V gene: TRBV28
J gene: TRBJ2-5

CDR3 protein: CASSQPASSYEQYF
CDR3 DNA: TGTGCCAGCAGCCAACCCGCGAGCTCCTACGAGCAGTACTTC
clone size: .
D gene: .
V gene: TRBV6-2/TRBV6-3
J gene: TRBJ2-7

CDR3 protein: CASSGHREEGQYF
CDR3 DNA: TGTGCCAGCAGCGGACACCGAGAAGAGGGGCAGTACTTC
clone size: .
D gene: .
V gene: TRBV6-1
J gene: TRBJ2-7

CDR3 protein: CASSEAKGINYGYTF
CDR3 DNA: TGTGCCAGCAGTGAAGCAAAAGGGATTAACTATGGCTACACCTTC
clone size: .
D gene: .
V gene: TRBV6-1
J gene: TRBJ1-2

CDR3 protein: CASSQETGSNTGELFF
CDR3 DNA: TGCGCCAGCAGCCAGGAGACTGGATCAAACACCGGGGAGCTGTTTTTT
clone size: .
D gene: .
V gene: TRBV4-3
J gene: TRBJ2-2

CDR3 protein: CASSPGPYYEQYF
CDR3 DNA: TGTGCCAGCAGTCCGGGACCTTATTACGAGCAGTACTTC
clone size: many
D gene: .
V gene: TRBV28
J gene: TRBJ2-7

CDR3 protein: CASSHVAGSSYEQYF
CDR3 DNA: TGTGCCAGCAGCCACGTAGCGGGGAGCTCCTACGAGCAGTACTTC
clone size: .
D gene: TRBD2
V gene: TRBV3-1
J gene: TRBJ2-7

CDR3 protein: CASSPQRGLASATYNEQFF
CDR3 DNA: TGTGCCAGCAGCCCTCAAAGAGGACTAGCTTCAGCGACCTACAATGAGCAGTTCTTC
clone size: once
D gene: TRBD2
V gene: TRBV28
J gene: TRBJ2-1

CDR3 protein: CASSRTSGLNTGELFF
CDR3 DNA: TGTGCCAGCAGTCGTACTAGCGGGCTTAACACCGGGGAGCTGTTTTTT
clone size: .
D gene: TRBD2
V gene: TRBV2
J gene: TRBJ2-2

CDR3 protein: CASSPLRGTGEETQYF
CDR3 DNA: TGCGCCAGCAGCCCACTGCGAGGGACAGGGGAAGAGACCCAGTACTTC
clone size: .
D gene: TRBD1
V gene: TRBV4-3
J gene: TRBJ2-5

CDR3 protein: CASSLESQQYNEQFF
CDR3 DNA: TGCGCCAGCAGCTTGGAATCTCAGCAATACAATGAGCAGTTCTTC
clone size: few
D gene: .
V gene: TRBV5-1
J gene: TRBJ2-1

CDR3 protein: CATRRSGGPSNEQFF
CDR3 DNA: TGTGCCACCAGAAGGTCGGGCGGGCCTTCCAATGAGCAGTTCTTC
clone size: .
D gene: .
V gene: TRBV24-1
J gene: TRBJ2-1

CDR3 protein: CASSFSTVAGYTF
CDR3 DNA: TGTGCCAGCAGCTTCTCGACCGTAGCTGGCTACACCTTC
clone size: .
D gene: .
V gene: TRBV7-8
J gene: TRBJ1-2

CDR3 protein: CASSLGRAANYGYTF
CDR3 DNA: TGTGCCAGCAGCTTGGGGAGGGCAGCTAACTATGGCTACACCTTC
clone size: few
D gene: .
V gene: TRBV5-5
J gene: TRBJ1-2

CDR3 protein: CSAVMGGQETQYF
CDR3 DNA: TGCAGTGCGGTAATGGGGGGGCAAGAGACCCAGTACTTC
clone size: few
D gene: TRBD2
V gene: TRBV20-1
J gene: TRBJ2-5

CDR3 protein: CSARDWRGGTDTQYF
CDR3 DNA: TGCAGTGCTAGAGATTGGCGGGGCGGCACAGATACGCAGTATTTT
clone size: few
D gene: .
V gene: TRBV20-1
J gene: TRBJ2-3

CDR3 protein: CASSFGSSDGELFF
CDR3 DNA: TGCGCCAGCAGCTTTGGCTCCTCAGACGGGGAGCTGTTTTTT
clone size: many
D gene: .
V gene: TRBV5-1
J gene: TRBJ2-2

CDR3 protein: CASNLARVRFDNEQFF
CDR3 DNA: TGTGCCAGCAACTTAGCGCGGGTTCGGTTTGACAATGAGCAGTTCTTC
clone size: .
D gene: .
V gene: TRBV7-8
J gene: TRBJ2-1

CDR3 protein: CASSQGFGLAGVNEQFF
CDR3 DNA: TGTGCCAGCAGCCAAGGGTTTGGGCTAGCGGGAGTAAATGAGCAGTTCTTC
clone size: .
D gene: TRBD2
V gene: TRBV14
J gene: TRBJ2-1

CDR3 protein: CSATQPITEAFF
CDR3 DNA: TGCAGTGCAACCCAACCGATCACTGAAGCTTTCTTT
clone size: .
D gene: .
V gene: TRBV20-1
J gene: TRBJ1-1

CDR3 protein: CASSPGSGAQFF
CDR3 DNA: TGCGCCAGCAGCCCTGGGTCAGGAGCGCAGTTCTTC
clone size: many
D gene: .
V gene: TRBV5-1
J gene: TRBJ2-1

CDR3 protein: CASSRETASNTGELFF
CDR3 DNA: TGCGCCAGCAGCCGCGAGACAGCCTCGAACACCGGGGAGCTGTTTTTT
clone size: few
D gene: .
V gene: TRBV5-1
J gene: TRBJ2-2

CDR3 protein: CASTLSRSYEQYF
CDR3 DNA: TGTGCCAGCACCCTTTCCCGTTCCTACGAGCAGTACTTC
clone size: .
D gene: .
V gene: TRBV28
J gene: TRBJ2-7

CDR3 protein: CSARSRGLPGELFF
CDR3 DNA: TGCAGTGCTAGATCGCGGGGGTTGCCCGGGGAGCTGTTTTTT
clone size: .
D gene: TRBD2
V gene: TRBV20-1
J gene: TRBJ2-2

CDR3 protein: CASSRRGQGGRTDTQYF
CDR3 DNA: TGTGCCAGCAGCCGAAGGGGACAGGGCGGAAGGACAGATACGCAGTATTTT
clone size: many
D gene: TRBD1
V gene: TRBV7-2
J gene: TRBJ2-3

CDR3 protein: CASSRARSSYNEQFF
CDR3 DNA: TGTGCCAGCAGTCGGGCGAGGAGCTCCTACAATGAGCAGTTCTTC
clone size: few
D gene: .
V gene: TRBV28
J gene: TRBJ2-1

CDR3 protein: CASSPPSKEDTQYF
CDR3 DNA: TGTGCCAGCTCACCACCTAGCAAGGAAGATACGCAGTATTTT
clone size: .
D gene: .
V gene: TRBV18
J gene: TRBJ2-3

CDR3 protein: CASSPKTGTGIMNEQFF
CDR3 DNA: TGTGCCAGCAGCCCAAAGACCGGGACAGGGATAATGAATGAGCAGTTCTTC
clone size: .
D gene: TRBD1
V gene: TRBV14
J gene: TRBJ2-1

CDR3 protein: CASNQGDTEAFF
CDR3 DNA: TGTGCCAGCAACCAAGGGGACACTGAAGCTTTCTTT
clone size: many
D gene: .
V gene: TRBV7-2
J gene: TRBJ1-1

CDR3 protein: CASSPSMYRGSYEQYF
CDR3 DNA: TGTGCCAGCAGCCCCTCAATGTACAGGGGGTCCTACGAGCAGTACTTC
clone size: many
D gene: TRBD1
V gene: TRBV12-3/TRBV12-4
J gene: TRBJ2-7

CDR3 protein: CASSADGGRKETQYF
CDR3 DNA: TGTGCCAGCAGCGCGGACGGGGGCCGCAAAGAGACCCAGTACTTC
clone size: few
D gene: .
V gene: TRBV5-6
J gene: TRBJ2-5

CDR3 protein: CASSLPIDRAERYF
CDR3 DNA: TGTGCCAGCAGCTTACCTATAGACAGGGCCGAAAGGTACTTC
clone size: .
D gene: TRBD1
V gene: TRBV7-9
J gene: TRBJ2-4

CDR3 protein: CSARDRLLPYEQYF
CDR3 DNA: TGCAGTGCTAGAGATCGTCTATTACCCTACGAGCAGTACTTC
clone size: .
D gene: .
V gene: TRBV20-1
J gene: TRBJ2-7

CDR3 protein: CATSANEQSRGTEAFF
CDR3 DNA: TGTGCCACCAGCGCAAACGAACAGAGCAGGGGGACTGAAGCTTTCTTT
clone size: .
D gene: TRBD1
V gene: TRBV15
J gene: TRBJ1-1

CDR3 protein: CSAHREEQFF
CDR3 DNA: TGCAGTGCGCATAGGGAGGAGCAGTTCTTC
clone size: many
D gene: .
V gene: TRBV20-1
J gene: TRBJ2-1

CDR3 protein: CASSLISTDSPLHF
CDR3 DNA: TGTGCCAGCAGTCTAATCTCGACAGATTCACCCCTCCACTTT
clone size: .
D gene: .
V gene: TRBV2
J gene: TRBJ1-6

CDR3 protein: CASSRPGRGAYEQYF
CDR3 DNA: TGTGCCAGCAGCCGACCAGGCAGGGGTGCGTACGAGCAGTACTTC
clone size: many
D gene: .
V gene: TRBV28
J gene: TRBJ2-7

CDR3 protein: CASRPDRITGELFF
CDR3 DNA: TGTGCCAGCAGGCCGGACAGAATCACCGGGGAGCTGTTTTTT
clone size: .
D gene: .
V gene: TRBV6-4
J gene: TRBJ2-2

CDR3 protein: CASSQGYPGLYEQYF
CDR3 DNA: TGTGCCAGCAGCCAAGGGTATCCGGGCTTGTACGAGCAGTACTTC
clone size: .
D gene: .
V gene: TRBV3-1
J gene: TRBJ2-7

CDR3 protein: CASSLRLAGDQETQYF
CDR3 DNA: TGTGCCAGCAGCCTTCGACTAGCGGGGGACCAAGAGACCCAGTACTTC
clone size: many
D gene: TRBD2
V gene: TRBV7-6
J gene: TRBJ2-5

CDR3 protein: CSIGAQSRETQYF
CDR3 DNA: TGCAGTATTGGGGCCCAAAGTCGGGAGACCCAGTACTTC
clone size: many
D gene: .
V gene: TRBV20-1
J gene: TRBJ2-5

CDR3 protein: CAIGTSGIVTYNEQFF
CDR3 DNA: TGTGCCATCGGGACTAGCGGGATTGTGACCTACAATGAGCAGTTCTTC
clone size: many
D gene: TRBD2
V gene: TRBV10-3
J gene: TRBJ2-1

CDR3 protein: CSALDRGRGADEQYF
CDR3 DNA: TGCAGCGCTCTGGACAGGGGGCGCGGAGCAGACGAGCAGTACTTC
clone size: many
D gene: TRBD1
V gene: TRBV29-1
J gene: TRBJ2-7